The following is a TCR beta chain sequence with its context. These data come from a study of cytomegalovirus exposure and HLA in healthy donors. The V end lost 3 bases, the J end lost 5 bases, and 22 bases lay between the germline ends. Germline CDR1 and CDR2: MGHRA and YSYEKL. The CDR3 loop spans 17 amino acids. Primers for the PCR totalled 60 Vbeta and 13 Jbeta. TCRdb's table, derived via immunoSEQ multiplex PCR, lists solely in-frame clones and lacks some. The repertoire holds roughly 63,000 clones, with roughly 75% as singletons. The V call is TRBV4-1, the J call TRBJ1-1, with D maybe TRBD1 (5 bases). Sequencing used PBMCs. The source is a woman aged 40 to 50 in good health and CMV-seropositive. CDR3 residues: CASSHLGLPSRGTEAFF. DNA for the CDR3: TGCGCCAGCAGCCACCTGGGACTTCCCTCCCGGGGGACTGAAGCTTTCTTT.